This TCR beta chain was found in a study of cytomegalovirus exposure and HLA in healthy donors. Generated by immunoSEQ multiplex PCR, the TCRdb table keeps only in-frame clones and is missing some. The table lists some 70,000 clones, 96% of them singletons. V lost 6 bases, J lost 7 bases, and 10 bases stayed unmatched. The germline V gene encodes CDR1 MDHEN and CDR2 SYDVKM. The CDR3 has 14 amino acids. The chain carries TRBV28 and TRBJ1-2; 8 bases map to TRBD1. The sample was PBMCs. The receptor's source is a man younger than 35 in good health and CMV-seronegative. The DNA of the CDR3 is TGTGCCAGCAGAACTCCCGGACAGGGAGGTGGCTACACCTTC. Translated: CASRTPGQGGGYTF.